This T cell receptor (beta chain) was documented in a study of blood T cell repertoires in COVID-19. Across the study: Sites across the United States, Italy and Spain contributed samples from acute and convalescent COVID-19. Nucleic acid was either cDNA or gDNA, and it came from T cells, B-cell-depleted T cells, or PBMCs.

Original handling: Reference gene primer amplification yielded estimated nucleated cell counts. Measured with immunoSEQ multiplex PCR; TCRdb has only the in-frame clones, and not every one. The V and J calls and the clone size are those of that table, but D and trimming were determined from the DNA. The data show fewer than 100,000 clones, approximately 90% seen once. Germline loops: CDR1 KGHDR, CDR2 SFDVKD. The V and J ends lost 3 bases and 5 bases respectively, with 18 bases between them. This CDR3 contains 17 residues. The receptor's source is a woman at least 80 years old with acute or convalescent COVID-19. V usage is TRBV24-1 and J usage is TRBJ2-2; a weak D match, TRBD1 (5 bases). The sequencing sample was made of peripheral blood. This CDR3 is CATSDRGKGKRTGELFF. The CDR3 DNA follows: TGTGCCACCAGTGATAGAGGAAAGGGGAAGAGAACCGGGGAGCTGTTTTTT.